Following are 8 T cell receptor beta chains from one sample sequenced in a study of T cell repertoires in cytomegalovirus infection. TCRdb passed the reads through MiXCR, listing each CDR3 protein once. Of fewer than 250,000 distinct CDR3 sequences listed, 10% to 15% are singletons. The sample consisted of PBMCs. Receptors originate from a human donor in good health (CMV status not recorded). Some clones in this sample may be carry-over from other donors' samples.

The chain has TRBV2 and TRBJ2-3; 8 bases map to TRBD2. CDR1 SNHLY and CDR2 FYNNEI come from the germline V gene. With V trimmed by 5 bases and J by 1 base, 2 bases remained unmatched. The CDR3 contains 14 residues. CDR3 DNA sequence: TGTGCCAGCAGTCTACTAGCGGGCACAGATACGCAGTATTTT. Translating gives CASSLLAGTDTQYF.

This clonotype was recorded at least ten times. The chain carries TRBV7-2 and TRBJ1-5, with D hard to call. The germline V and J ends were trimmed by 6 bases and 2 bases, with 14 bases remaining between them. This CDR3 has 15 residues. The V gene's germline CDR1 is SGHTA and CDR2 FQGNSA. CDR3 DNA: TGTGCCAGCAGTTTTACGGACCGACGCAATCAGCCCCAGCATTTT. This encodes CASSFTDRRNQPQHF.

This chain connects TRBV6-2 or TRBV6-3 to TRBJ1-1; TRBD1 agrees at 12 bases. Trimming removed 0 bases from V and 10 bases from J; junction bases left unmatched: 3. The CDR3 runs to 14 residues. In germline, CDR1 is MNHEY, CDR2 SVGEGT. As DNA, the CDR3 is TGTGCCAGCAGTTACTCGGGGGGACAGGGGGCAGCTTTCTTT. Translation: CASSYSGGQGAAFF.

The rearrangement uses TRBV10-3 and TRBJ2-1; weak D call: TRBD2 (5 bases). Trimming pared 7 bases from V and 4 bases from J, leaving 14 bases between. CDR1 and CDR2 from the germline V gene are ENHRY and SYGVKD. This CDR3 spans 14 amino acids. The CDR3: CAIKKAEGYNEQFF. For the CDR3, the DNA is TGTGCCATCAAGAAAGCGGAAGGATACAATGAGCAGTTCTTC.

This clonotype has ten or more counts. The chain employs TRBV19 and TRBJ2-7; D call uncertain. In germline, CDR1 is LNHDA, CDR2 SQIVND (reference sequence). V was pared by 4 bases and J by 1 base, with 11 bases between. The CDR3 extends over 14 amino acids. Here the CDR3 DNA reads TGTGCCAGTAGTAGAAGGTCCCTATCCTACGAGCAGTACTTC. It codes for CASSRRSLSYEQYF.

This clonotype was counted ten times or more. The CDR3 is CASSLKTGNEQFF. CDR3 DNA: TGTGCCAGCAGCTTGAAAACGGGCAATGAGCAGTTCTTC. This chain joins TRBV5-4 and TRBJ2-1; D uncertain. V was shortened by 1 base and J by 6 bases, with 8 bases between the two germline ends. The CDR3 is 13 residues long. CDR1 and CDR2 (germline): SGHNT, YYREEE (reference sequence).

This chain connects TRBV19 to TRBJ2-1; a possible D gene is TRBD2 (6 bases). V lost 5 bases, J lost 2 bases, and 13 bases lay in between. Germline V gene lookup returns CDR1 LNHDA and CDR2 SQIVND (reference sequence). This CDR3 contains 15 residues. CDR3 in DNA: TGTGCCAGTAGTCCCCGGGACTGGCCCTACAATGAGCAGTTCTTC. Its translation: CASSPRDWPYNEQFF.

This clonotype was seen many times. The V gene is TRBV24-1, the J gene TRBJ2-1; 8 positions agree with TRBD2. This CDR3 is built from 16 residues. The V segment lost 1 base and the J segment 7 bases; nucleotides outside the gene matches: 8. The germline CDR1 and CDR2 sequences are KGHDR and SFDVKD. The CDR3 sequence is CATSDLAGVSSNEQFF. The CDR3 bases are TGTGCCACCAGTGATTTAGCGGGAGTTAGCTCAAATGAGCAGTTCTTC.